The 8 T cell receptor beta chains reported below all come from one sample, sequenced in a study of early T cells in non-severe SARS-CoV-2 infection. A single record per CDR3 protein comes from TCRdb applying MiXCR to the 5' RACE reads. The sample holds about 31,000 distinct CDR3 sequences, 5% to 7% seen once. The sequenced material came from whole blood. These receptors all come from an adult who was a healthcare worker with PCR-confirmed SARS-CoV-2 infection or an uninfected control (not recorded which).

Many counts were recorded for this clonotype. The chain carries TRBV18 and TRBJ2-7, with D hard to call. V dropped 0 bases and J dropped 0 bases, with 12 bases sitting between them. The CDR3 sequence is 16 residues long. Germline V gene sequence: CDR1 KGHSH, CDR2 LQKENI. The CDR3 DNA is TGTGCCAGCTCACCACCTGTTCTAACGAGCTCCTACGAGCAGTACTTC. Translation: CASSPPVLTSSYEQYF.

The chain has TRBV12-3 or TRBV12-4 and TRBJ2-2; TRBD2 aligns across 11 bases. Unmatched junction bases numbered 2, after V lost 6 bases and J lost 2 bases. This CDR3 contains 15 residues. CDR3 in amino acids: CASRLAGANTGELFF. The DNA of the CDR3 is TGTGCCAGCAGACTAGCGGGGGCCAACACCGGGGAGCTGTTTTTT.

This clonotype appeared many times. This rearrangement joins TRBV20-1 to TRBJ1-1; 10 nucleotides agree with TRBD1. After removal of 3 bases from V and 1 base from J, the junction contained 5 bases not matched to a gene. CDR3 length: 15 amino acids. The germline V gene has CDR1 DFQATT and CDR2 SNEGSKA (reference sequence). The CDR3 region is CSASAGDRGNTEAFF. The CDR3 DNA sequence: TGCAGTGCTAGCGCGGGGGACAGGGGGAACACTGAAGCTTTCTTT.

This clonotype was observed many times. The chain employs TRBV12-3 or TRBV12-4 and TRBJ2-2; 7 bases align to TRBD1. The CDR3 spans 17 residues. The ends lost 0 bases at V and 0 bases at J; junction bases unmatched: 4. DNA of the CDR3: TGTGCCAGCAGTTTAGCGAAACAGGGGACGAACACCGGGGAGCTGTTTTTT. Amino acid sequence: CASSLAKQGTNTGELFF.

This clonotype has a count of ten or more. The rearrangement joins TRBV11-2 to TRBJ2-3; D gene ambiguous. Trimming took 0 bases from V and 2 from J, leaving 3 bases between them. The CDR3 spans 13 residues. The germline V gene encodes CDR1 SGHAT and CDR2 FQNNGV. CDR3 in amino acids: CASSLDLTDTQYF. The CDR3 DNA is TGTGCCAGCAGCTTAGACCTCACAGATACGCAGTATTTT.

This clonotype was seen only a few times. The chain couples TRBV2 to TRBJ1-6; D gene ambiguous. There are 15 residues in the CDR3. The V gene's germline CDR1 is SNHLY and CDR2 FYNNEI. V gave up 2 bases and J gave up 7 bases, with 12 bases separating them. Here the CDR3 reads CASSELGGRNSPLHF. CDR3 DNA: TGTGCCAGCAGTGAATTGGGTGGGAGAAATTCACCCCTCCACTTT.

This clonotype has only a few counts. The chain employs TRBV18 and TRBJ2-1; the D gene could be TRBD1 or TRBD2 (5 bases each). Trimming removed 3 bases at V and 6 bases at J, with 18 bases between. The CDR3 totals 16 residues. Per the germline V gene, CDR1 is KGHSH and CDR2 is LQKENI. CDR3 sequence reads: CASSPRSGRNPNEQFF. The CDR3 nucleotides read TGTGCCAGCTCACCCCGTTCGGGGCGGAACCCCAATGAGCAGTTCTTC.

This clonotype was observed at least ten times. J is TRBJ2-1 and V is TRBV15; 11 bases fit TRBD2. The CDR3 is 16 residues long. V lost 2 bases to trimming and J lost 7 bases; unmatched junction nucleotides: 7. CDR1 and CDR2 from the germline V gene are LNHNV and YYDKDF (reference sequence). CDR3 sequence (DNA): TGTGCCACCAGCAGACCCACACTAGCGGGAGCTAATGAGCAGTTCTTC. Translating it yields CATSRPTLAGANEQFF. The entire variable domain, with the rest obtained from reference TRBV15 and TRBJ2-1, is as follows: DAMVIQNPRYQVTQFGKPVTLSCSQTLNHNVMYWYQQKSSQAPKLLFHYYDKDFNNEADTPDNFQSRRPNTSFCFLDIRSPGLGDTAMYLCATSRPTLAGANEQFFGPGTRLTVL.